These 27 T cell receptor beta chains share one sample of origin, sequenced in a study of T cell changes during pregnancy in multiple sclerosis. Profiled with immunoSEQ multiplex PCR; TCRdb holds only in-frame clones, not every one. This sample has roughly 35,000 clones, with 75% to 90% found just once. The sequences come from CD8+ T cells from peripheral blood mononuclear cells, collected after pregnancy. The receptors here all came from a female donor with multiple sclerosis, enrolled in a pregnancy study.

By share, this clone counts as medium-sized. The chain is built from TRBV4-3 and TRBJ2-2; 7 nucleotides match TRBD1. There are 16 residues in the CDR3. The germline V gene has CDR1 LGHNA and CDR2 YSLEER. The V gene end was trimmed by 0 bases and the J gene end by 4 bases; junction bases not matched to a gene: 5. The CDR3 loop is CASSQEQTGTTGELFF. The CDR3 bases are TGCGCCAGCAGCCAAGAGCAGACAGGGACCACCGGGGAGCTGTTTTTT.

V gene TRBV7-8 combines with J gene TRBJ2-7; D might be TRBD1 (6 bases). The germline V gene encodes CDR1 SGHVS and CDR2 FQNEAQ. This CDR3 has 14 amino acids. V lost 1 base to trimming and J lost 5 bases, with 12 bases between them. The CDR3 coding sequence is TGTGCCAGCAGCTTAGGCCCAGGGGTGAACGAGCAGTACTTC. Translation: CASSLGPGVNEQYF.

This chain connects TRBV7-2 to TRBJ1-2, with D maybe TRBD1 (5 bases). The V and J ends lost 7 bases and 7 bases respectively, with 19 bases between them. Germline V gene lookup returns CDR1 SGHTA and CDR2 FQGNSA. The CDR3 length is 14 residues. CDR3 loop: CASTEWGREAGYTF. In DNA form, the CDR3 reads TGTGCCAGCACCGAATGGGGCAGGGAGGCTGGCTACACCTTC.

The chain employs TRBV9 and TRBJ2-5; a weak D match, TRBD1 (5 bases). V lost 4 bases, J lost 5 bases, and 18 bases lay in between. Germline assignment: CDR1 SGDLS and CDR2 YYNGEE. The CDR3 is made up of 15 amino acids. The CDR3 bases are TGTGCCAGCAGCAAGGTCAAAGGGGTTAGGGAGACCCAGTACTTC. It translates to CASSKVKGVRETQYF.

This chain connects TRBV7-3 to TRBJ1-2; TRBD1 aligns across 10 bases. In germline, CDR1 is SGHTA, CDR2 FQGTGA. This CDR3 region has 14 residues. The V segment lost 0 bases and the J segment 6 bases; nucleotides outside the gene matches: 1. CDR3: CASSLTGTGDGYTF. The CDR3 bases are TGTGCCAGCAGCTTAACCGGGACAGGGGATGGCTACACCTTC.

In DNA, the CDR3 is TGTGCCAGCAGCGCTCCAGATCAGGGATACTATGGCTACACCTTC. Translating gives CASSAPDQGYYGYTF. The chain carries TRBV9 and TRBJ1-2; D possibly corresponds to TRBD1 (5 bases). Germline-derived CDR1 and CDR2 are SGDLS and YYNGEE. The CDR3 has 15 amino acids. V lost 3 bases to trimming and J lost 3 bases, with 15 bases between them.

Comments on this clone: One end of the junction is discordant with germline, which a read error may explain. CDR3: CANSLAGYNSPLHF. In DNA, the CDR3 is TGTGCCAACAGCTTGGCAGGGTACAATTCACCCCTCCACTTT. The chain has TRBV5-6 and TRBJ1-6, with D perhaps TRBD1 (5 bases). The CDR3 contains 14 residues. Germline CDR1 and CDR2: SGHDT and YYEEEE.

This rearrangement joins TRBV7-3 to TRBJ2-1; TRBD2 agrees at 8 bases. V gave up 4 bases and J gave up 7 bases; unmatched junction bases: 9. Germline V gene sequence: CDR1 SGHTA, CDR2 FQGTGA. CDR3 length: 15 residues. The CDR3 loop reads CASSSSAGGKNEQFF. The CDR3 DNA sequence: TGTGCCAGCAGCTCATCGGCGGGGGGTAAAAATGAGCAGTTCTTC.

The CDR3 sequence: CASSLRTGDGYTF. In DNA, the CDR3 is TGTGCCAGCAGTTTACGGACAGGGGATGGCTACACCTTC. The chain links TRBV27 to TRBJ1-2, with 9 positions matching TRBD1. After removal of 2 bases from V and 6 bases from J, the junction contained 1 base not matched to a gene. The CDR3 spans 13 residues. Germline V lookup: CDR1 MNHEY, CDR2 SMNVEV (reference sequence).

The chain carries TRBV6-6 and TRBJ1-5; 8 nucleotides align to TRBD1. CDR3 size: 15 residues. After removal of 2 bases from V and 4 bases from J, the junction contained 4 bases not matched to a gene. The germline gives CDR1 MNHNY, CDR2 SVGAGI (reference sequence). CDR3 DNA: TGTGCCAGCAGTTACCGAGACAGGGGTAATCAGCCCCAGCATTTT. Its translation: CASSYRDRGNQPQHF.

In DNA form, the CDR3 reads TGCGCCAGCAGCCAAGGAGCCGGGACAGGGAATGAAAAACTGTTTTTT. Its protein is CASSQGAGTGNEKLFF. The V gene is TRBV4-3, the J gene TRBJ1-4; 9 positions match TRBD1. There are 16 residues in the CDR3. Per the germline V gene, CDR1 is LGHNA and CDR2 is YSLEER. Trimming at V came to 1 base and at J to 5 bases, leaving 5 bases not matched to a gene.

This rearrangement joins TRBV30 to TRBJ1-1; weak D call: TRBD1 (6 bases). From germline, CDR1 is GTSNPN and CDR2 SVGIG (reference sequence). The CDR3 sequence is 15 residues long. V lost 0 bases to trimming and J lost 1 base, with 12 bases between them. CDR3 region: CAWSVLGQWNTEAFF. The DNA of the CDR3 is TGTGCCTGGAGTGTACTAGGACAGTGGAACACTGAAGCTTTCTTT.

This sequence joins TRBV19 and TRBJ2-3; 7 bases are a match to TRBD1. Germline CDR1 and CDR2: LNHDA and SQIVND (reference sequence). The CDR3 has 13 residues. Unmatched junction bases numbered 6, after V lost 6 bases and J lost 6 bases. CDR3 coding DNA: TGTGCCAGTAGAGACAGGGTGGGTGATACGCAGTATTTT. Translated, it gives CASRDRVGDTQYF. The variable domain in full, completed from reference TRBV19 and TRBJ2-3, reads DGGITQSPKYLFRKEGQNVTLSCEQNLNHDAMYWYRQDPGQGLRLIYYSQIVNDFQKGDIAEGYSVSREKKESFPLTVTSAQKNPTAFYLCASRDRVGDTQYFGPGTRLTVL.

This rearrangement joins TRBV27 to TRBJ2-1; the match to TRBD2 covers 12 bases. Germline loops: CDR1 MNHEY, CDR2 SMNVEV (reference sequence). With 5 bases clipped from V and 7 bases from J, the junction kept 6 bases outside the gene matches. The CDR3 covers 15 residues. CDR3 sequence (DNA): TGTGCCAGCAGTCCCGGGACTAGCGGGCAAAATGAGCAGTTCTTC. It encodes CASSPGTSGQNEQFF.

The rearrangement links TRBV7-2 to TRBJ2-7; 8 bases agree with TRBD2. The germline V gene has CDR1 SGHTA and CDR2 FQGNSA. The trim removed 1 base at V and 3 bases at J, leaving 17 bases unmatched. The CDR3 loop spans 19 amino acids. The CDR3 protein is CASSLGWRGLGSGGYEQYF. In nucleotides, the CDR3 is TGTGCCAGCAGCTTAGGGTGGCGCGGCTTAGGAAGCGGGGGCTACGAGCAGTACTTC.

This chain joins TRBV12-5 and TRBJ2-7; tentative D call: TRBD2 (5 bases). Germline lookup yields CDR1 LGHNT and CDR2 FRNRAP. V was trimmed by 6 bases and J by 5 bases, leaving 14 bases between them. The CDR3 loop spans 13 amino acids. Written as DNA, the CDR3 is TGTGCTAGTGGCCGGGGTGGTAGCCACGAGCAGTACTTC. Amino acid sequence: CASGRGGSHEQYF.

This rearrangement joins TRBV4-2 to TRBJ2-7; 12 bases match TRBD2. Trimming at V came to 3 bases and at J to 2 bases, leaving 2 bases not matched to a gene. The CDR3 is 15 amino acids. In germline, CDR1 is LGHNA, CDR2 YNFKEQ. The CDR3 DNA follows: TGTGCCAGCAGCCAGAGACTAGCGGGGGCCTACGAGCAGTACTTC. This translates into CASSQRLAGAYEQYF.

V gene TRBV28 combines with J gene TRBJ2-5, with D perhaps TRBD1 (6 bases). V was trimmed by 2 bases and J by 2 bases, leaving 9 bases between them. This CDR3 comprises 14 residues. The V gene's germline CDR1 is MDHEN and CDR2 SYDVKM. CDR3 coding DNA: TGTGCCAGCAGTTTAGGGACACTTCAAGAGACCCAGTACTTC. Amino acid sequence: CASSLGTLQETQYF.

The chain has TRBV21-1 and TRBJ1-4. TRBV21-1 is described as a pseudogene. The CDR3 contains 15 residues. As DNA, the CDR3 is TGTGCCAGCAGCAAAGGGAGCGGTCCAGTTGAAAAACTGTTTTTT. This sequence encodes CASSKGSGPVEKLFF.

V usage is TRBV2 and J usage is TRBJ1-4; D gene ambiguous. From germline, CDR1 is SNHLY and CDR2 FYNNEI. V was pared by 7 bases and J by 3 bases, with 15 bases between. The CDR3 spans 15 residues. The CDR3 nucleotides read TGTGCCAGCATTAGACAACGCTGGGCTAATGAAAAACTGTTTTTT. This sequence encodes CASIRQRWANEKLFF.

Here the CDR3 DNA reads TGTGCCACCGTGGGGGGCTCCTATAATTCACCCCTCCACTTT. Translating it yields CATVGGSYNSPLHF. The rearrangement uses TRBV2 and TRBJ1-6, with D possibly TRBD1 on 5 matching bases. The CDR3 spans 14 residues. CDR1 and CDR2 from the germline V gene are SNHLY and FYNNEI. V dropped 10 bases and J dropped 0 bases, with 10 bases sitting between them. The full variable domain, rest sourced from reference TRBV2 and TRBJ1-6, is EPEVTQTPSHQVTQMGQEVILRCVPISNHLYFYWYRQILGQKVEFLVSFYNNEISEKSEIFDDQFSVERPDGSNFTLKIRSTKLEDSAMYFCATVGGSYNSPLHFGNGTRLTVT.

This rearrangement joins TRBV5-1 to TRBJ2-1, with a possible D match to TRBD2 (5 bases). Germline V gives CDR1 SGHRS, CDR2 YFSETQ. Trimming stripped 2 bases from V and 10 bases from J, with 16 bases between. CDR3 length equals 14 residues. CDR3 amino acids: CASSLRTGLMEQFF. The CDR3 DNA follows: TGCGCCAGCAGCTTAAGGACTGGCTTGATGGAGCAGTTCTTC.

The chain is built from TRBV9 and TRBJ2-1, with 9 nucleotides matching TRBD2. Per germline, CDR1 SGDLS and CDR2 YYNGEE. Trimming at V came to 3 bases and at J to 7 bases, leaving 8 bases not matched to a gene. This CDR3 has 15 residues. CDR3 residues: CASSGSGGPGNEQFF. The CDR3 nucleotides are TGTGCCAGCAGCGGCAGCGGGGGGCCAGGGAATGAGCAGTTCTTC.

V is TRBV5-6 and J is TRBJ1-5; D ambiguous. This CDR3 has 12 residues. Germline V lookup: CDR1 SGHDT, CDR2 YYEEEE. V lost 5 bases and J lost 6, with 9 bases in between. The CDR3 DNA is TGTGCCAGCAGTTATGCGGGTCAGCCCCAGCATTTT. As protein: CASSYAGQPQHF.

The chain employs TRBV11-2 and TRBJ2-3, with TRBD1 matching 8 bases. Germline V gene data show CDR1 as SGHAT and CDR2 as FQNNGV. The J segment lost 5 bases and the V segment lost 5 bases, leaving 9 bases of the junction unmatched. The CDR3 spans 15 residues. CDR3: CASSERQGIKDTQYF. The CDR3 DNA reads as TGTGCCAGCAGCGAAAGACAGGGGATAAAAGATACGCAGTATTTT.

The chain links TRBV9 to TRBJ1-5, with D unclear. V was clipped by 3 bases and J by 4 bases, with 8 bases between them. Germline assignment: CDR1 SGDLS and CDR2 YYNGEE. The CDR3 is 13 amino acids. As DNA, the CDR3 is TGTGCCAGCAGCGACGGGAGTAATCAGCCCCAGCATTTT. Protein sequence: CASSDGSNQPQHF.

V usage is TRBV7-9 and J usage is TRBJ2-7; possibly TRBD2 for D (6 bases). Germline V gives CDR1 SEHNR, CDR2 FQNEAQ (reference sequence). The CDR3 has 15 residues. Trimming cost V 5 bases and J 3 bases, with 17 bases left between them. The CDR3 here is CASSPMGGVSYEQYF. As DNA, the CDR3 is TGTGCCAGCAGCCCAATGGGGGGAGTTAGCTACGAGCAGTACTTC.